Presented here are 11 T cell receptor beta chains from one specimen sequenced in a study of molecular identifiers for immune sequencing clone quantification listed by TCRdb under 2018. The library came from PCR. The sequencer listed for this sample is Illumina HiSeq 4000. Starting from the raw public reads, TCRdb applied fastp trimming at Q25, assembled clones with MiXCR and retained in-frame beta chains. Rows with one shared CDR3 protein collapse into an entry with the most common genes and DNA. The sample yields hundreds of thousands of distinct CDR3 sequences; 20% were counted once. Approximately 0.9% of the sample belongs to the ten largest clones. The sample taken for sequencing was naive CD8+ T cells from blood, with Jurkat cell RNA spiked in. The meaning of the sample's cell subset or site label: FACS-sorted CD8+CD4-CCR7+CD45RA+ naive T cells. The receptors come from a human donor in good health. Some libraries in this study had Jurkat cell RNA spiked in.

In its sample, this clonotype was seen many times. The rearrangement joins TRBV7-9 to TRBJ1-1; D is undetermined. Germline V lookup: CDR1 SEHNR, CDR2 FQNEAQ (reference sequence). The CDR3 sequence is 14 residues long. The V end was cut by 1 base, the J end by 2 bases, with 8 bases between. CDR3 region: CASSLGQINTEAFF. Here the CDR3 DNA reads TGTGCCAGCAGCTTAGGTCAGATTAACACTGAAGCTTTCTTT.

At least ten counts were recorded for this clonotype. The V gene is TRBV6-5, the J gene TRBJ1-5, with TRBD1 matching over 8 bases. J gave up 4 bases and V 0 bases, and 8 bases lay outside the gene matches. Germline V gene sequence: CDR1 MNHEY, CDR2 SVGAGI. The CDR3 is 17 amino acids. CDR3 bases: TGTGCCAGCAGTTACTCAACCGTAAGGACAGGGAATCAGCCCCAGCATTTT. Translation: CASSYSTVRTGNQPQHF.

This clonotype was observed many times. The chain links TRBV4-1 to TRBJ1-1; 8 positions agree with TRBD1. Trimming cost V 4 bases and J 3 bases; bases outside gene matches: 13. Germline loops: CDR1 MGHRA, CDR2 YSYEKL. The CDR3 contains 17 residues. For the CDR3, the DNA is TGCGCCAGCAGCCCCCCCCAACAGGGGGTAGGAGACACTGAAGCTTTCTTT. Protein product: CASSPPQQGVGDTEAFF.

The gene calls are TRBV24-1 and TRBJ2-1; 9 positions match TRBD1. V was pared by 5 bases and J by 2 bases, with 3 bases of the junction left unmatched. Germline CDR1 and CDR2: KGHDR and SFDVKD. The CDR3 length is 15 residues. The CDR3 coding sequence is TGTGCCACCAGTGGTTGGGACAGGGCCTACAATGAGCAGTTCTTC. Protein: CATSGWDRAYNEQFF.

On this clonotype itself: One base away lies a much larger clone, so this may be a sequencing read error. Here the CDR3 DNA reads TGTGCCAGCAGCCCCGGACAGGTCTACACTGAAGCTTTCTTT. Translation gives CASSPGQVYTEAFF. The V and J genes are TRBV11-2 and TRBJ1-1, with 7 positions matching TRBD1. Trimming cost V 5 bases and J 3 bases; bases outside gene matches: 6. Germline V gene data show CDR1 as SGHAT and CDR2 as FQNNGV. The CDR3 has 14 residues.

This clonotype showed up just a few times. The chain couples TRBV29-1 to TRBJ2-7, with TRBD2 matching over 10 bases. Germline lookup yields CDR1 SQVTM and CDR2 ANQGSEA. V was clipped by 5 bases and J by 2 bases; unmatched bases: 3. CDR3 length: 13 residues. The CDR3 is CSVTSGITYEQYF. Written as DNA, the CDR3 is TGCAGCGTTACTAGCGGGATAACCTACGAGCAGTACTTC.

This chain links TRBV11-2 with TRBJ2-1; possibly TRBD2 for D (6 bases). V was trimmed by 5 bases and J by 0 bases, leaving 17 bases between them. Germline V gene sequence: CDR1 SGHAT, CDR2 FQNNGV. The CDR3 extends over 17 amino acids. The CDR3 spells CASSPLGGTSSYNEQFF. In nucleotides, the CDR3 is TGTGCCAGCAGCCCCCTGGGCGGGACCTCCTCCTACAATGAGCAGTTCTTC.

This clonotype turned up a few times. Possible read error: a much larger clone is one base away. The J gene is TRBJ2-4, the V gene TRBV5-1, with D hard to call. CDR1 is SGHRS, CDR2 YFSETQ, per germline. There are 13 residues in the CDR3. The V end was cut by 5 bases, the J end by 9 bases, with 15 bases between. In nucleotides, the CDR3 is TGCGCCAGCAGTTGGACGACCGGAAGCATTCAGTACTTC. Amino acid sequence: CASSWTTGSIQYF.

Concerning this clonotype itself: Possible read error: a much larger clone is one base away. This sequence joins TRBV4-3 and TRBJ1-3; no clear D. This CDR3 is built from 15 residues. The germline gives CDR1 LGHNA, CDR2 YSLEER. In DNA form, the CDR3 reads TGCGCCAGCAGCCCCGGGGTGTCCTCTGGAAACGCCATATATTTT. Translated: CASSPGVSSGNAIYF.

The CDR3 coding sequence is TGTGCCAGCAGCTTAACGTTTGGGGACACGGGTTACGAGCAGTACTTC. This translates into CASSLTFGDTGYEQYF. The rearrangement joins TRBV7-3 to TRBJ2-7, with D maybe TRBD1 (6 bases). The V and J ends lost 0 bases and 4 bases respectively, with 16 bases between them. The CDR3 runs 16 residues. Germline V gene data show CDR1 as SGHTA and CDR2 as FQGTGA.

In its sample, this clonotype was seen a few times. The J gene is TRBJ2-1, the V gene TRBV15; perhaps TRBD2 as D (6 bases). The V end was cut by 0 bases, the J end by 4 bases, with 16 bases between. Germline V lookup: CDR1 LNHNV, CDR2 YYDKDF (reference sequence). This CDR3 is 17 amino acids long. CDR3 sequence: CATSRDRREEGYNEQFF. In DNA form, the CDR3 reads TGTGCCACCAGCAGAGATCGGAGGGAAGAGGGTTACAATGAGCAGTTCTTC.